The 20 T cell receptor beta chains reported below all come from one sample, sequenced in a study of blood T cell repertoires in COVID-19. Method: immunoSEQ multiplex PCR; TCRdb's copy keeps in-frame clones and lacks some. This table has around 280,000 clones, approximately 86% appearing once. The material sequenced was peripheral blood. The receptors here all came from a man between 65 and 80 years old with acute or convalescent COVID-19.

This sequence joins TRBV24-1 and TRBJ2-1; TRBD1 matches 10 bases. Trimming cost V 0 bases and J 7 bases; bases outside gene matches: 8. This CDR3 contains 17 residues. Germline lookup yields CDR1 KGHDR and CDR2 SFDVKD. CDR3 loop: CATSDLSPDRGGNEQFF. CDR3 bases: TGTGCCACCAGTGATTTGTCTCCGGACAGGGGGGGGAATGAGCAGTTCTTC.

The J gene is TRBJ2-5, the V gene TRBV4-2, with TRBD2 matching 10 bases. Germline values: CDR1 LGHNA, CDR2 YNFKEQ. With 0 bases clipped from V and 2 bases from J, the junction kept 9 bases outside the gene matches. This CDR3 is 18 amino acids long. The CDR3 is CASSQDLGASGGQETQYF. In DNA, the CDR3 is TGTGCCAGCAGCCAAGATCTCGGGGCTAGCGGGGGACAAGAGACCCAGTACTTC.

The gene calls are TRBV7-3 and TRBJ2-2, with 11 positions matching TRBD1. The germline V gene has CDR1 SGHTA and CDR2 FQGTGA. The CDR3 runs 15 residues. With 6 bases clipped from V and 7 bases from J, the junction kept 7 bases outside the gene matches. The CDR3 DNA reads as TGTGCCAGCAGACCCGGGACAGGGGGTGTCGGGGAGCTGTTTTTT. Translation gives CASRPGTGGVGELFF.

The chain has TRBV27 and TRBJ1-6; TRBD1 matches 7 bases. This CDR3 contains 15 residues. Germline V gene data show CDR1 as MNHEY and CDR2 as SMNVEV (reference sequence). V was clipped by 5 bases and J by 9 bases; unmatched bases: 10. CDR3 in amino acids: CASSQVEGASSPLHF. CDR3 nucleotide sequence: TGTGCCAGCAGTCAGGTGGAGGGGGCTAGTTCACCCCTCCACTTT.

The chain employs TRBV4-1 and TRBJ2-7; 7 positions agree with TRBD2. Germline CDR1 MGHRA, CDR2 YSYEKL. V lost 0 bases and J lost 3; bases outside the gene matches: 5. This CDR3 contains 15 residues. CDR3 sequence reads: CASSQDFGGDYEQYF. The CDR3 DNA sequence: TGCGCCAGCAGCCAAGATTTTGGGGGGGACTACGAGCAGTACTTC.

The V and J genes are TRBV4-3 and TRBJ2-3; TRBD2 agrees at 13 bases. V trimming: 3 bases; J trimming: 1 base; junction bases outside the gene matches: 7. The germline V gene encodes CDR1 LGHNA and CDR2 YSLEER. This CDR3 has 18 residues. CDR3 in amino acids: CASSHFGLAGEGTDTQYF. DNA of the CDR3: TGCGCCAGCAGCCATTTCGGACTAGCGGGAGAGGGCACAGATACGCAGTATTTT.

The chain combines TRBV3-1 (or the pseudogene TRBV3-2) with TRBJ1-2; D might be TRBD1 (5 bases). The CDR3 covers 15 residues. CDR1 is LGHDT, CDR2 YNNKEL, per germline (reference sequence). Trimming pared 2 bases from V and 4 bases from J, leaving 14 bases between. The CDR3 nucleotides read TGTGCCAGCAGCCAACCTTTCCAGGGAGGCTATGGCTACACCTTC. Translated: CASSQPFQGGYGYTF.

The chain links TRBV18 to TRBJ2-7; 10 positions agree with TRBD1. J gave up 0 bases and V 3 bases, and 2 bases lay outside the gene matches. From germline, CDR1 is KGHSH and CDR2 LQKENI. The CDR3 has 15 residues. The CDR3 loop reads CASSPGTGASYEQYF. The CDR3 coding sequence is TGTGCCAGCTCACCCGGGACAGGGGCCTCCTACGAGCAGTACTTC.

The gene calls are TRBV28 and TRBJ2-1; 10 nucleotides match TRBD1. Germline V gene data show CDR1 as MDHEN and CDR2 as SYDVKM. The CDR3 consists of 15 residues. The trim removed 6 bases at V and 6 bases at J, leaving 8 bases unmatched. The CDR3 protein is CASRGDRGSSNEQFF. The CDR3 DNA sequence: TGTGCCAGCAGGGGGGACAGGGGATCTTCCAATGAGCAGTTCTTC.

The V call is TRBV28, the J call TRBJ2-7; D may be TRBD1 (5 bases). Germline loops: CDR1 MDHEN, CDR2 SYDVKM. Between the trimmed V and J ends, which lost 6 bases and 2 bases, there was a span of 11 bases. This CDR3 comprises 13 residues. CDR3 protein: CASRSTVTYEQYF. The CDR3 bases are TGTGCCAGCAGGTCGACAGTTACCTACGAGCAGTACTTC.

The V call is TRBV28, the J call TRBJ2-3; the D gene is possibly TRBD1 (6 bases). V was cut by 4 bases and J by 10 bases, with 18 bases left in between. The CDR3 has 14 residues. Germline V gene lookup returns CDR1 MDHEN and CDR2 SYDVKM. In DNA, the CDR3 is TGTGCCAGCAGTTCCGGACAGTTAAAAGGGGCGCAGTATTTT. The encoded protein is CASSSGQLKGAQYF.

This clone was counted once. The rearrangement uses TRBV2 and TRBJ2-3; possibly TRBD2 for D (5 bases). The ends were cut back, 2 bases at V and 8 bases at J, with 14 bases in the middle. Germline lookup yields CDR1 SNHLY and CDR2 FYNNEI. The CDR3 sequence is 14 residues long. As DNA, the CDR3 is TGTGCCAGCAGTGAAAGGAGTCCCCGGGGTACGCAGTATTTT. Protein: CASSERSPRGTQYF.

A single count supports this clone. V gene TRBV24-1 combines with J gene TRBJ2-3; D is unclear. CDR3 length: 17 amino acids. V lost 1 base and J 0 bases, leaving 13 bases between the germline ends. Germline V gene data show CDR1 as KGHDR and CDR2 as SFDVKD. The CDR3 is CATSDLPGILSTDTQYF. CDR3 DNA sequence: TGTGCCACCAGTGATTTACCAGGAATCCTTAGCACAGATACGCAGTATTTT.

The J gene is TRBJ1-5, the V gene TRBV5-1; D remains ambiguous. Trimming left V 1 base short and J 5 bases short, with 10 bases between. Germline V gene data show CDR1 as SGHRS and CDR2 as YFSETQ. The CDR3 covers 14 residues. CDR3 protein: CASSLIPGDQPQHF. CDR3 sequence (DNA): TGCGCCAGCAGCTTGATCCCCGGAGATCAGCCCCAGCATTTT.

This clone was observed a few times. This chain connects TRBV24-1 to TRBJ2-1, with TRBD1 as a possible D gene (5 bases). CDR1 KGHDR and CDR2 SFDVKD come from the germline V gene. Trimming pared 4 bases from V and 6 bases from J, leaving 12 bases between. The CDR3 runs 14 residues. The CDR3 nucleotides read TGTGCCACCAGTGACAATCAGGGTATCAATGAGCAGTTCTTC. Translated, it gives CATSDNQGINEQFF.

This clone was recorded once. The chain links TRBV5-6 to TRBJ1-4, with 10 bases fitting TRBD1. The CDR3 runs 15 residues. Germline values: CDR1 SGHDT, CDR2 YYEEEE. V lost 4 bases and J lost 7; bases outside the gene matches: 7. CDR3 residues: CASSQRDRGGEKLFF. CDR3 nucleotides: TGTGCCAGCAGCCAGAGGGACAGGGGAGGTGAAAAACTGTTTTTT.

This clone was counted between two and nine times. The V and J genes are TRBV28 and TRBJ1-4; maybe TRBD1 (6 bases). From germline, CDR1 is MDHEN and CDR2 SYDVKM. The CDR3 consists of 14 residues. The V gene lost 2 bases and the J gene lost 8 bases, with 12 bases spanning the gap. CDR3 in amino acids: CASSLQGFREKLFF. In DNA, the CDR3 is TGTGCCAGCAGTTTACAGGGGTTTCGCGAAAAACTGTTTTTT. The variable domain in full, completed from reference TRBV28 and TRBJ1-4, reads DVKVTQSSRYLVKRTGEKVFLECVQDMDHENMFWYRQDPGLGLRLIYFSYDVKMKEKGDIPEGYSVSREKKERFSLILESASTNQTSMYLCASSLQGFREKLFFGSGTQLSVL.

V usage is TRBV19 and J usage is TRBJ1-4, with D tentatively TRBD1 (5 bases). Trimming left V 3 bases short and J 6 bases short, with 11 bases between. Germline V gives CDR1 LNHDA, CDR2 SQIVND (reference sequence). This CDR3 comprises 14 residues. CDR3 bases: TGTGCCAGTAGTATCCGGGGGGACCATGAAAAACTGTTTTTT. Translation: CASSIRGDHEKLFF. Full variable domain (outside the CDR3, taken from reference TRBV19 and TRBJ1-4): DGGITQSPKYLFRKEGQNVTLSCEQNLNHDAMYWYRQDPGQGLRLIYYSQIVNDFQKGDIAEGYSVSREKKESFPLTVTSAQKNPTAFYLCASSIRGDHEKLFFGSGTQLSVL.

The CDR3 here is CSASRGQLNTEAFF. CDR3 nucleotides: TGCAGTGCTAGTAGGGGACAGCTGAACACTGAAGCTTTCTTT. The chain is built from TRBV20-1 and TRBJ1-1, with 7 positions matching TRBD1. The ends lost 3 bases at V and 0 bases at J; junction bases unmatched: 4. This CDR3 has 14 amino acids. Germline V CDR1 and CDR2: DFQATT, SNEGSKA (reference sequence).

This chain links TRBV28 with TRBJ1-6; TRBD1 matches 10 bases. After removal of 6 bases from V and 5 bases from J, the junction contained 4 bases not matched to a gene. CDR1 is MDHEN and CDR2 is SYDVKM in the germline V gene. The CDR3 totals 15 residues. CDR3 amino acids: CASRRTGGDNSPLHF. CDR3 nucleotide sequence: TGTGCCAGCAGAAGGACAGGGGGAGATAATTCACCCCTCCACTTT.